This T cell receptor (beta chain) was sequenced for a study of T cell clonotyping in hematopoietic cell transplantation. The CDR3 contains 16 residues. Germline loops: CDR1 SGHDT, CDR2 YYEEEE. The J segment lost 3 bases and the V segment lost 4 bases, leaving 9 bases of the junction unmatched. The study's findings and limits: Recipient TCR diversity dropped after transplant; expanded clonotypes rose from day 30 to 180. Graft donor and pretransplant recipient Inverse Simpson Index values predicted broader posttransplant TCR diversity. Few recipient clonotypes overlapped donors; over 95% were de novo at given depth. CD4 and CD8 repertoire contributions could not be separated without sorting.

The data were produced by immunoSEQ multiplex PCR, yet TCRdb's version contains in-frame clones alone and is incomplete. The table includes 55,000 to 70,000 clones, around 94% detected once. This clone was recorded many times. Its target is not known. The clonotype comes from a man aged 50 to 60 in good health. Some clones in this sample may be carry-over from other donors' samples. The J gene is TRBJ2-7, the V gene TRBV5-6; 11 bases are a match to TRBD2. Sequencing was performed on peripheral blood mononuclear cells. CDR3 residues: CASSGGPGLADYEQYF. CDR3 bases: TGTGCCAGCAGCGGGGGCCCGGGACTAGCGGACTACGAGCAGTACTTC.